The rows below give T cell receptor beta chains drawn from one sample of a study of CD8 T cells in Susac syndrome. TCRdb processed the immunoSEQ multiplex PCR reads anew with MiXCR; each CDR3 protein has one entry. The sample shows under 90,000 distinct CDR3 sequences, about 92% of them seen only once. Sequencing used CD4+ T cells from PBMCs. The receptor source for this set is a human donor with Susac syndrome. Each CDR3 is given with its conserved first and last residue. Each record gives: J gene, clone size, D gene, V gene, CDR3 DNA, CDR3 protein. A D gene is named only where the DNA matches it firmly. Expanded clones get a size class; other rows say once, few or many, or leave the size out.

TRBJ2-1,-,TRBD1,TRBV11-2,TGTGCCAGCAGAGGGCAGGGGGATTTTTCCTACAATGAGCAGTTCTTC,CASRGQGDFSYNEQFF
TRBJ2-1,-,TRBD2,TRBV3-1,TGTGCCAGCAGCCAAGATCTAGGACTAGCGGGAGGTCAGGAGCAGTTCTTC,CASSQDLGLAGGQEQFF
TRBJ1-3,once,-,TRBV19,TGTGCCAGTATCCCCGGCATCTACTCTGGAAACACCATATATTTT,CASIPGIYSGNTIYF
TRBJ2-2,-,TRBD2,TRBV19,TGTGCCAGTAGTATAGGTCCCGCGGGTAGCGGGGGAGTCACCGGGGAGCTGTTTTTT,CASSIGPAGSGGVTGELFF
TRBJ2-2,-,-,TRBV5-1,TGCGCCAGCAGTGGCTCCTCGAACACCGGGGAGCTGTTTTTT,CASSGSSNTGELFF
TRBJ2-1,-,-,TRBV12-3/TRBV12-4,TGTGCCAGCATTCTAGGGTTGGGGGGAGCCGCCTACAATGAGCAGTTCTTC,CASILGLGGAAYNEQFF
TRBJ1-5,-,-,TRBV25-1,TGTGCCAGCGCAGGGGCTGGGCAGCCCCAGCATTTT,CASAGAGQPQHF
TRBJ2-1,-,-,TRBV5-6,TGTGCCAGCAGTACCGACAGGTCAGGGGTGAGGCGCAATGAGCAGTTCTTC,CASSTDRSGVRRNEQFF
TRBJ2-7,-,-,TRBV7-3,TGTGCCAGCAGCTCTCTCCCAGAGGCCGAGCAGTACTTC,CASSSLPEAEQYF
TRBJ1-5,-,-,TRBV12-3/TRBV12-4,TGTGCCAGCAGTTTTAATAGCAATCAGCCCCAGCATTTT,CASSFNSNQPQHF
TRBJ1-2,few,-,TRBV11-2,TGTGCCAGCAGCTCACTCTGGCGAGGGAAAGATGGCTACACCTTC,CASSSLWRGKDGYTF
TRBJ2-3,-,-,TRBV28,TGTGCCAGCAGAAGGGACACAGATACGCAGTATTTT,CASRRDTDTQYF
TRBJ1-2,-,-,TRBV12-3/TRBV12-4,TGTGCCAGCAGTTGGGGGGGTAAAGGCTACACCTTC,CASSWGGKGYTF
TRBJ2-2,-,TRBD2,TRBV20-1,TGCAGTGCTAGAGATCTCGGGACTAGCGTTGCAGGGGAGCTGTTTTTT,CSARDLGTSVAGELFF
TRBJ1-4,-,TRBD1,TRBV7-8,TGTGCCAGCAGCTGGCGACAGGGAGGGCCCGGAAAACTGTTTTTT,CASSWRQGGPGKLFF
TRBJ2-1,-,TRBD2,TRBV14,TGTGCCAGCAGCCCCCTAGCGGGGGTTCTCAATGAGCAGTTCTTC,CASSPLAGVLNEQFF
TRBJ1-2,-,TRBD1,TRBV12-3/TRBV12-4,TGTGCCAGCAGCAGGGACAGGGTGATAGATGGCTACACCTTC,CASSRDRVIDGYTF
TRBJ1-5,-,-,TRBV12-3/TRBV12-4,TGTGCCAGCAGTTTAGTGGGCGAGCAGCCCCAGCATTTT,CASSLVGEQPQHF
TRBJ1-5,-,-,TRBV20-1,TGCAGTGCTAGTCAGGGGCAGCCCCAGCATTTT,CSASQGQPQHF
TRBJ2-7,-,TRBD2,TRBV29-1,TGCAGCTTTCGCGGGGGAACCTACGAGCAGTACTTC,CSFRGGTYEQYF
TRBJ1-5,-,-,TRBV20-1,TGCAGTGCTAGATCAGGGGATTATCAGCCCCAGCATTTT,CSARSGDYQPQHF
TRBJ2-2,-,TRBD2,TRBV18,TGTGCCAGCTCACCGACTAGCGGGAACACCGGGGAGCTGTTTTTT,CASSPTSGNTGELFF
TRBJ2-6,-,-,TRBV29-1,TGCAGCGTTGAGTCAGCTGGGGCCAACGTCCTGACTTTC,CSVESAGANVLTF
TRBJ2-1,-,-,TRBV15,TGTGCCACCAGCAGAGACGCCGAGCAGTTCTTC,CATSRDAEQFF
TRBJ2-4,-,TRBD1,TRBV10-3,TGTGCCATCAGTGAGGGGACAGGGTTTGAAAACATTCAGTACTTC,CAISEGTGFENIQYF
TRBJ2-7,once,-,TRBV14,TGTGCCAGCAGCCGAGGACGGTACTACGAGCAGTACTTC,CASSRGRYYEQYF
TRBJ2-5,-,TRBD1,TRBV11-2,TGTGCCAGCAGCTTAACAGGACAGGGAGAGACCCAGTACTTC,CASSLTGQGETQYF